This record covers a single T cell receptor beta chain. Its cognate antigen is unknown. The protocol was immunoSEQ multiplex PCR, while the TCRdb copy is restricted to in-frame clones and leaves out a portion. The sample has more than 35,000 clones; around 87% are singletons. This record comes from a study of memory CD8 T cells in hepatitis C reinfection. This CDR3 is built from 15 residues. V lost 1 base, J lost 7 bases, and 7 bases stayed unmatched. Germline V gene data show CDR1 as SGHAT and CDR2 as FQNNGV. General study results and limits: About 5 donors were too few for definitive public clonotype conclusions.

Time point indicated: peak reinfection, 3 to 8 weeks after reinfection detection. The sorted cells went straight to TCR sequencing with no prior in vitro expansion. The source material was naive CD8+ T cells sorted from blood. This chain joins TRBV11-2 and TRBJ2-4; 7 bases agree with TRBD2. This clonotype originated in a man aged 18-30 years with hepatitis C virus infection. The CDR3 region is CASSLVGGSRNIQYF. In DNA, the CDR3 is TGTGCCAGCAGCTTAGTAGGCGGGAGTCGGAACATTCAGTACTTC.